This TCR beta chain was captured by sequencing in a study of tumor-infiltrating lymphocytes in glioblastoma multiforme. TCRB libraries came from RNA via three nested multiplex PCR rounds. Using its own MiXCR run on the multiplex PCR reads, TCRdb lists one record per CDR3 protein. The sample yields about 32,000 distinct CDR3 sequences, 60% to 75% seen once. The clonotype originates from a male donor with glioblastoma. Sequenced: brain tumor tissue.

CDR3 sequence: CSTLPTERPYGYTF. For the CDR3, the DNA is TGCAGTACCCTCCCGACAGAAAGGCCTTATGGCTACACCTTC. The J gene is TRBJ1-2, the V gene TRBV20-1, with a possible D match to TRBD1 (5 bases). This CDR3 region has 14 residues. V lost 8 bases, J lost 5 bases, and 21 bases lay in between. Germline CDR1 DFQATT, CDR2 SNEGSKA (reference sequence).